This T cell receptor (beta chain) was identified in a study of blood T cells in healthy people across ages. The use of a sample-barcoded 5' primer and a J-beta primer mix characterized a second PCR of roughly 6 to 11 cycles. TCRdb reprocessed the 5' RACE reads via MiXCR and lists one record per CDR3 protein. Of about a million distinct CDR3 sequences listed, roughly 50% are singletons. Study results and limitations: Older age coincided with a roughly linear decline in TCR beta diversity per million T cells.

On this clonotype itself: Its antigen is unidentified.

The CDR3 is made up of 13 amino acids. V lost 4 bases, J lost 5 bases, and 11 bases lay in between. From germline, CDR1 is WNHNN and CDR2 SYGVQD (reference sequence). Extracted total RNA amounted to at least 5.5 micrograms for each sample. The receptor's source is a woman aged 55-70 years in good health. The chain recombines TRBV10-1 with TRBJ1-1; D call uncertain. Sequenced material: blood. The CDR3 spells CASSVAPGTEAFF. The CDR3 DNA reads TGCGCCAGCAGTGTTGCACCTGGGACTGAAGCTTTCTTT.